The clone carrying this T cell receptor beta chain was found many times. Its specificity is not known. This specimen belongs to a study of T cell repertoires in cytomegalovirus infection. Looking at the study overall: Public TCR beta signatures marked donors with CMV infection and the matching HLA.

Whole-study findings and limits: HLA-C-restricted CMV-specific TCR beta clonotypes prevailed in the ex vivo response.

TCRdb ran MiXCR on the reads and lists one entry per CDR3 protein. The sample records a few hundred thousand distinct CDR3 sequences, about a sixth being singletons. V dropped 5 bases and J dropped 7; count of bases not matched to a gene: 16. The length of the CDR3 is 19 residues. The germline V gene has CDR1 SEHNR and CDR2 FQNEAQ (reference sequence). The sequence came from a human donor in good health (CMV status not recorded). Some clones in this sample may be carry-over from other donors' samples. The chain couples TRBV7-9 to TRBJ2-4, with 14 positions matching TRBD2. The source material was CD8+ T cells from PBMCs. The CDR3 nucleotides are TGTGCCAGCAGCCACAGGACTAGCGGGGGGCCGGAAGGGGGGAACATTCAGTACTTC. It yields the protein CASSHRTSGGPEGGNIQYF. The complete variable domain, with remaining parts taken from reference TRBV7-9 and TRBJ2-4, reads DTGVSQNPRHKITKRGQNVTFRCDPISEHNRLYWYRQTLGQGPEFLTYFQNEAQLEKSRLLSDRFSAERPKGSFSTLEIQRTEQGDSAMYLCASSHRTSGGPEGGNIQYFGAGTRLSVL.